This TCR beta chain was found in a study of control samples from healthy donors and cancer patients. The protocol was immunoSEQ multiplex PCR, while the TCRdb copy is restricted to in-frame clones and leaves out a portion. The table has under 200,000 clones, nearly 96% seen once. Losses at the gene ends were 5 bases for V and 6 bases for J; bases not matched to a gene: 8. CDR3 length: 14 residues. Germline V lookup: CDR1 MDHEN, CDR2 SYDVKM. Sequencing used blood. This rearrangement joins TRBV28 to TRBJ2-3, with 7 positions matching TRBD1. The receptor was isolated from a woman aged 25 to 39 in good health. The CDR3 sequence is CASSRDSRPDTQYF. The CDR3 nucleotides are TGTGCCAGCAGTAGGGACAGCCGTCCGGATACGCAGTATTTT.